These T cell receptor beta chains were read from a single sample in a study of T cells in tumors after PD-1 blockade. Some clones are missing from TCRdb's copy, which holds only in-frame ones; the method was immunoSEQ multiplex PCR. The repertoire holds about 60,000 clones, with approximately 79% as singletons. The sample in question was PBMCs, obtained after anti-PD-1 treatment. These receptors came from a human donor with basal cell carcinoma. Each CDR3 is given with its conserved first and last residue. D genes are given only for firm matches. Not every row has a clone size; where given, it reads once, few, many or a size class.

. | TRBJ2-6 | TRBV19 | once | TGTGCCAGTAGTACTGGACGGTTCTCTGGGGCCAACGTCCTGACTTTC | CASSTGRFSGANVLTF
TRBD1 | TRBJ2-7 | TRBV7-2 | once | TGTGCCAGCAGCGTCACAGGGGTCTACGAGCAGTACTTC | CASSVTGVYEQYF
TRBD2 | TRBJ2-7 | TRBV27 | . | TGTGCCAGCAGTACCCGGCCCGGACTAGCGGGGGGGCCATCCTACGAGCAGTACTTC | CASSTRPGLAGGPSYEQYF
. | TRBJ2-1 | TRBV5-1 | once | TGCGCCAGCAGCTTGGCCGGGACCCCATACGGAAAAAATGAGCAGTTCTTC | CASSLAGTPYGKNEQFF
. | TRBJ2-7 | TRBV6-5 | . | TGTGCCAGCAGTCTGACAGCCCCTAGCGAGCAGTACTTC | CASSLTAPSEQYF
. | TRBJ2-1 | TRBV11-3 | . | TGTGCCAGCAGCTCAGGGTCCTACAATGAGCAGTTCTTC | CASSSGSYNEQFF
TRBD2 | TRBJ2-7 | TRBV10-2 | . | TGCGCCAGCAGTGAGAAGGGCGGGGGGGCCTACGAGCAGTACTTC | CASSEKGGGAYEQYF
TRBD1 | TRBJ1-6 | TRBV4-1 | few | TGCGCCAGCAGCCAAGATCTACAGGGGCGTTCACCCCTCCACTTT | CASSQDLQGRSPLHF
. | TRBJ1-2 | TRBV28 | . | TGTGCCAGCAGTTTAAACAAGGGCGGCTACACCTTC | CASSLNKGGYTF
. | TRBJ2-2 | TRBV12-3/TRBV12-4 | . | TGTGCCAGCAGTTCGGACATCGCCGGGGAGCTGTTTTTT | CASSSDIAGELFF
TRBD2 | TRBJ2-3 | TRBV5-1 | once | TGCGCCAGCAGCTTGAATTCCGGGACTAGCATCGCAGATACGCAGTATTTT | CASSLNSGTSIADTQYF
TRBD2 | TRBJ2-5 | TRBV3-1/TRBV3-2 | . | TGTGCCAGCAGTGTTCGAGGGCTAGCGGGGGCAGGAGAGACCCAGTACTTC | CASSVRGLAGAGETQYF
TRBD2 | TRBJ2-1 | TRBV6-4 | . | TGTGCCAGCAGTCCTAGCGGGGGGACCTACAATGAGCAGTTCTTC | CASSPSGGTYNEQFF
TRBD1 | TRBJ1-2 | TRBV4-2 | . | TGTGCCAGCAGCCAAGATGTCAGGGGGCCCTATGGCTACACCTTC | CASSQDVRGPYGYTF
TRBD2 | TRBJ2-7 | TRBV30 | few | TGTGCCTGGAGTTCCGGGGGGAGCTCCTACGAGCAGTACTTC | CAWSSGGSSYEQYF
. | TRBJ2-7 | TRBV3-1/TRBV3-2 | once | TGTGCCAGCAGCCGTTATGTTACCTCCTACGAGCAGTACTTC | CASSRYVTSYEQYF
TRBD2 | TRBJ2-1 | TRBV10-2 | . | TGCGCCAGCAGTCTAGCGGGGGGAATTGAGCAGTTCTTC | CASSLAGGIEQFF
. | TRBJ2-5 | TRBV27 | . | TGTGCCAGCAGTCGGACCCAGAGGGTAAAAGAGACCCAGTACTTC | CASSRTQRVKETQYF
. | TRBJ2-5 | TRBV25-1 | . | TGTGCCAGCGAGGAAGAGACCCAGTACTTC | CASEEETQYF
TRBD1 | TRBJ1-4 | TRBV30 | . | TGTGCCTGGAGGGCAAGGGGGCGCGAAAAACTGTTTTTT | CAWRARGREKLFF
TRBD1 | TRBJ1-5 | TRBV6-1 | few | TGTGCCAGCAGTGGTAGACAGGGGTCGGCTACTACTAGCAATCAGCCCCAGCATTTT | CASSGRQGSATTSNQPQHF
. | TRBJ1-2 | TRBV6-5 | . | TGTGCCAGCAGTTACTTCCCGTGGGTTGACTATGGCTACACCTTC | CASSYFPWVDYGYTF
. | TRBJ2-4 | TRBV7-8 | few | TGTGCCAGCAGCTTAGTAGGGTTTCAAGGGATTCAGTACTTC | CASSLVGFQGIQYF
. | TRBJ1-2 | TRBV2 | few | TGTGCCAGCAGGGGGGAAGTGAGTGGCTACACCTTC | CASRGEVSGYTF
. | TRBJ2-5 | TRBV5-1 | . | TGCGCCAGCAGCTTGGGAGTGACACCACTCCAAGAGACCCAGTACTTC | CASSLGVTPLQETQYF
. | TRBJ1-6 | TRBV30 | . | TGTGCCTGGACCGGGGACGGGAACTCCTATAATTCACCCCTCCACTTT | CAWTGDGNSYNSPLHF
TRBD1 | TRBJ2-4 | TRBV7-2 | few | TGTGCCAGCAGCTTAGCGCTACAGGGGGACATTCAGTACTTC | CASSLALQGDIQYF
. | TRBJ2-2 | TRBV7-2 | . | TGTGCCAGCACCCTCACAAACGTCGCTATCACCGGGGAGCTGTTTTTT | CASTLTNVAITGELFF
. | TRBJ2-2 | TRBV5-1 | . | TGCGCCAGCGGTCGAGGGTATTGGTCCGGGGAGCTGTTTTTT | CASGRGYWSGELFF
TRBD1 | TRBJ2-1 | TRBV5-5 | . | TGTGCCAGCGGGGGACAGGTTAACAATGAGCAGTTCTTC | CASGGQVNNEQFF
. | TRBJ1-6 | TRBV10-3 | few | TGTGCCATCAATGTTGGGGGCGATAATTCACCCCTCCACTTT | CAINVGGDNSPLHF
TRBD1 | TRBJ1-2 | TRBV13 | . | TGTGCCAGCAGCTCCCCCGACAGGGCCCCCTATGGCTACACCTTC | CASSSPDRAPYGYTF
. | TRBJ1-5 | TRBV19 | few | TGTGCCAGTAGTCAGGGTCCCTCGGGCAATCAGCCCCAGCATTTT | CASSQGPSGNQPQHF
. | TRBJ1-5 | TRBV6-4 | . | TGTGCCAGCACCCCGACATGGGGGGCGCCCAGGAAGCCCCAGCATTTT | CASTPTWGAPRKPQHF
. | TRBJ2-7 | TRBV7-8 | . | TGTGCCAGCAGCTCCCCGAGGGGGGGGGCCTACGAGCAGTACTTC | CASSSPRGGAYEQYF
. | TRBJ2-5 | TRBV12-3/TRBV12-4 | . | TGTGCCAGCAGTTTAGTAGGCGGGGAGACCCAGTACTTC | CASSLVGGETQYF
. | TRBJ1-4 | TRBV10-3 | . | TGTGCCATCAGTGAGTCGAGCGCTGGGAAACTGTTTTTT | CAISESSAGKLFF
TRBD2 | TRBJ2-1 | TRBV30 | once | TGTGCCTGGAGTGTAGTGGGGACTAAAGGGATTAATGAGCAGTTCTTC | CAWSVVGTKGINEQFF
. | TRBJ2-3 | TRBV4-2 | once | TGTGCCAGCAGCCAAAGGCTACTCCAAGATACGCAGTATTTT | CASSQRLLQDTQYF
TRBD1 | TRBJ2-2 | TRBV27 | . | TGTGCCAGCAGTAGGACCGGGACAGGGAACACCGGGGAGCTGTTTTTT | CASSRTGTGNTGELFF
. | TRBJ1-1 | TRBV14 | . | TGTGCCAGCAGCCAAGAGAGGTTCAGGGGCGAGTCCACTGAAGCTTTCTTT | CASSQERFRGESTEAFF
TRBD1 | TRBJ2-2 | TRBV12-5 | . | TGTGCTAGTGGTTGGGGGACAGGGGGGACCGGGGAGCTGTTTTTT | CASGWGTGGTGELFF
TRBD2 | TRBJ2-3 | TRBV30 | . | TGTGCCTGGAGTCTACACGGGGGGGCCTCAGATACGCAGTATTTT | CAWSLHGGASDTQYF
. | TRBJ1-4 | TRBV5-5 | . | TGTGCCAGCGCTGGTGGGATTGAAAAACTGTTTTTT | CASAGGIEKLFF
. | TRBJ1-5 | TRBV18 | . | TGTGCCAGCTCATATCAGAGCAATCAGCCCCAGCATTTT | CASSYQSNQPQHF
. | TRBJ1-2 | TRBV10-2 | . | TGCGCCAGCAGTGGCGGGGTTGGCTACACCTTC | CASSGGVGYTF
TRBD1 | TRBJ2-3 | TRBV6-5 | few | TGTGCCAGCAGTAGGGGACAGGGATCTTCAGATACGCAGTATTTT | CASSRGQGSSDTQYF
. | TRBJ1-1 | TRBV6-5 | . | TGTGCCAGCAGCAGGACTATTGAGACTGAAGCTTTCTTT | CASSRTIETEAFF
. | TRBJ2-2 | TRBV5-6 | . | TGTGCCAGCAGCTTGGGGCACGGCGTGGGGGAGCTGTTTTTT | CASSLGHGVGELFF
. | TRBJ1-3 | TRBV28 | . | TGTGCCAGCAGTTTATCTCCAGACAACTCTGGAAACACCATATATTTT | CASSLSPDNSGNTIYF
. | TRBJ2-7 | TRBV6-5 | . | TGTGCCAGCAGTTACTCGAGACTCCCTTCCTACGAGCAGTACTTC | CASSYSRLPSYEQYF
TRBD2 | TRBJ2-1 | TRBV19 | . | TGTGCCAGTAGCGTCACTAGCGGTTCTCCCTACAATGAGCAGTTCTTC | CASSVTSGSPYNEQFF
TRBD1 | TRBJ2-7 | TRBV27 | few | TGTGCCAGCAGGGGGACAAGGGGGCCCTACGAGCAGTACTTC | CASRGTRGPYEQYF
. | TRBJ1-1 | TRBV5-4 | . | TGTGCCAGCAGCCCGGGGGGGGGAAGGAGTGAAGCTTTCTTT | CASSPGGGRSEAFF
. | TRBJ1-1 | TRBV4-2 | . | TGTGCCAGCAGCCGCTGGGGGTCGGACACTGAAGCTTTCTTT | CASSRWGSDTEAFF
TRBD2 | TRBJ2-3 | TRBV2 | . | TGTGCCAGCAGTGATTGGGGGCGGGGGGGAGATACGCAGTATTTT | CASSDWGRGGDTQYF
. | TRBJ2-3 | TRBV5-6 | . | TGTGCCAGCAGCTTGTACGATACGCAGTATTTT | CASSLYDTQYF
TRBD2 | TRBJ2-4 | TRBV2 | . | TGTGCCAGCAGCGCAATGGGACTAGCGTTAGCCAAAAACATTCAGTACTTC | CASSAMGLALAKNIQYF
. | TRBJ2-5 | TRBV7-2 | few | TGTGCCAGCAGCTTAGAAGGGGGAGAGACCCAGTACTTC | CASSLEGGETQYF